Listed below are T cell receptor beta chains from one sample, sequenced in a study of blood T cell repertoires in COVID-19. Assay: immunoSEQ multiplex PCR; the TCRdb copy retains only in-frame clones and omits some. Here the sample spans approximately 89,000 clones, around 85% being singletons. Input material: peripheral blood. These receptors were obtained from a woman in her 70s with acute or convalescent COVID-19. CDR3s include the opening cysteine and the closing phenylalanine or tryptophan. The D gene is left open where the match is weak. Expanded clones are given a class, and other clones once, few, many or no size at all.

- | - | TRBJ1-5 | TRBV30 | CAWTARVGQPQHF | TGTGCCTGGACGGCGAGGGTCGGTCAGCCCCAGCATTTT
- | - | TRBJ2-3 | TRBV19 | CASSMRASPTDTQYF | TGTGCCAGTAGTATGAGGGCTAGTCCCACAGATACGCAGTATTTT
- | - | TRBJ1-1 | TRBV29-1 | CSVDRGDGGRAEAFF | TGCAGCGTTGATCGGGGGGATGGGGGGCGGGCTGAAGCTTTCTTT
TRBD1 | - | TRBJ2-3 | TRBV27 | CASSFGTGSTDTQYF | TGTGCCAGCAGTTTCGGGACAGGAAGCACAGATACGCAGTATTTT
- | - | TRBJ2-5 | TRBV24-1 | CASGSSGQETQYF | TGTGCCTCCGGGAGTTCCGGCCAAGAGACCCAGTACTTC
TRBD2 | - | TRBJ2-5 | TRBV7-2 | CASSLGGGAKTQYF | TGTGCCAGCAGCTTGGGCGGGGGGGCAAAGACCCAGTACTTC
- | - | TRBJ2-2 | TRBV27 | CASNSGVGNTGELFF | TGTGCCAGCAATTCGGGGGTAGGGAACACCGGGGAGCTGTTTTTT
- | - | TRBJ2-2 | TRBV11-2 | CASSLPGTGELFF | TGTGCCAGCAGCTTACCGGGAACCGGGGAGCTGTTTTTT
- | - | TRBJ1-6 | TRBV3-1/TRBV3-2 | CASSQVQGYNSPLHF | TGTGCCAGCAGCCAAGTTCAGGGCTATAATTCACCCCTCCACTTT
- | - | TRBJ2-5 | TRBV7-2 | CASSLTGRGEETQYF | TGTGCCAGCAGCTTAACGGGCAGGGGGGAAGAGACCCAGTACTTC
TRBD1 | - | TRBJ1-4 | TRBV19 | CASSIPARGNEKLFF | TGTGCCAGTAGTATCCCGGCCAGGGGGAATGAAAAACTGTTTTTT
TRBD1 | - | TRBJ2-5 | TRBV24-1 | CATSDRRGRQETQYF | TGTGCCACCAGTGATCGAAGGGGGCGTCAAGAGACCCAGTACTTC
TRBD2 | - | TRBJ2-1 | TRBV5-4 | CASSGLSGGVGEQFF | TGTGCCAGCAGCGGTCTTAGCGGGGGGGTCGGTGAGCAGTTCTTC
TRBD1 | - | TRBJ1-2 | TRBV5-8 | CASSQDQGARNGYTF | TGTGCCAGCAGTCAAGATCAGGGGGCGCGAAATGGCTACACCTTC
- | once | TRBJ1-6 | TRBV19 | CASSIETGLGSPLHF | TGTGCCAGTAGTATAGAAACGGGGTTGGGCTCACCCCTCCACTTT
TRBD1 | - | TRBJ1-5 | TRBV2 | CASSEDRQGKRHF | TGTGCCAGCAGTGAAGATCGACAGGGAAAGAGGCATTTT
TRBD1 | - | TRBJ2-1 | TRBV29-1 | CSSPGTGYYNEQFF | TGCAGCTCGCCCGGGACAGGGTACTACAATGAGCAGTTCTTC
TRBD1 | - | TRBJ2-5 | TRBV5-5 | CASSATPGQGRTETQYF | TGTGCCAGCAGCGCCACCCCGGGACAGGGTCGTACGGAGACCCAGTACTTC
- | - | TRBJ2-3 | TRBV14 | CASSQAHITQYF | TGTGCCAGCAGCCAAGCTCACATTACGCAGTATTTT
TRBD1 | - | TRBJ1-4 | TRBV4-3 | CASSQRTGDEKLFF | TGCGCCAGCAGCCAAAGGACAGGGGACGAAAAACTGTTTTTT
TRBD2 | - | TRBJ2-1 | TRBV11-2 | CASSLAASGPYNEQFF | TGTGCCAGCAGCTTAGCGGCTAGCGGGCCCTACAATGAGCAGTTCTTC
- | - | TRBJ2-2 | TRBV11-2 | CASSQETGLTGELFF | TGTGCCAGCAGCCAGGAGACAGGTCTCACCGGGGAGCTGTTTTTT
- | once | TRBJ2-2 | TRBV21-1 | CASSKEALGESNTGELFF | TGTGCCAGCAGCAAAGAGGCGCTGGGAGAGTCGAACACCGGGGAGCTGTTTTTT
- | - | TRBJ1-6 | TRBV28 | CASSLPLSSPLHF | TGTGCCAGCAGTTTACCCCTCTCCTCACCCCTCCACTTT
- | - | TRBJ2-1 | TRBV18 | CASSHGSSAERFF | TGTGCCAGCTCACACGGGTCTTCGGCTGAGCGGTTCTTC